This T cell receptor beta chain was sequenced for a study of blood T cell repertoires in COVID-19. Study-wide context: From the United States, Italy and Spain came samples of acute and convalescent COVID-19. Nucleic acid was either cDNA or gDNA, and it came from T cells, B-cell-depleted T cells, or PBMCs.

Germline assignment: CDR1 SGHTA and CDR2 FQGTGA. Trimming cost V 5 bases and J 4 bases, with 20 bases left between them. The CDR3 has 16 amino acids. Original processing notes: Cell counts per sample came from amplifying reference gene primers. Method: immunoSEQ multiplex PCR; TCRdb's copy keeps in-frame clones and lacks some. The DNA was the basis for D and trimming; V, J and clone size are from that table. The repertoire holds tens of thousands of clones, with around 85% as singletons. The sequence derives from a man of 80 years or more in a cohort sampled during active COVID-19. Source material: peripheral blood. The J gene is TRBJ1-1, the V gene TRBV7-3; TRBD1 might be the D (6 bases). The CDR3 here is CASSPGQGRGGTEAFF. The CDR3 DNA sequence: TGTGCCAGCAGCCCGGGTCAGGGGCGCGGGGGCACTGAAGCTTTCTTT. Full variable domain (remainder filled in from reference TRBV7-3 and TRBJ1-1): GAGVSQTPSNKVTEKGKYVELRCDPISGHTALYWYRQSLGQGPEFLIYFQGTGAADDSGLPNDRFFAVRPEGSVSTLKIQRTERGDSAVYLCASSPGQGRGGTEAFFGQGTRLTVV.